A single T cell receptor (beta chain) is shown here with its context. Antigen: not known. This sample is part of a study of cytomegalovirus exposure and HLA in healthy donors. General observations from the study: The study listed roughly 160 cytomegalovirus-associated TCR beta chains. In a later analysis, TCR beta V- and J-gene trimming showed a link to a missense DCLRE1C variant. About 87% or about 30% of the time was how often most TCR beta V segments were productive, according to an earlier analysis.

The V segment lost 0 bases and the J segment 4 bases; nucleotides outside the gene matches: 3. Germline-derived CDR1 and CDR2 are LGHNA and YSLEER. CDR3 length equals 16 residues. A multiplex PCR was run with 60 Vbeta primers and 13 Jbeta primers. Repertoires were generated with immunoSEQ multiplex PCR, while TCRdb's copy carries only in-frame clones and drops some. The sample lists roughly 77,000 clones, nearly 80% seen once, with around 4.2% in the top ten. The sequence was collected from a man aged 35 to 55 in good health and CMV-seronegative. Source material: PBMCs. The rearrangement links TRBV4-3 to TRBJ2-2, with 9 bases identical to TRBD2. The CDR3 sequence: CASSQDRTSVTGELFF. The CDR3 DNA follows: TGCGCCAGCAGCCAAGATCGGACTAGCGTCACCGGGGAGCTGTTTTTT.